These 26 T cell receptor beta chains share one sample of origin, sequenced in a study of blood T cell repertoires in COVID-19. Assay: immunoSEQ multiplex PCR; the TCRdb copy retains only in-frame clones and omits some. The table has 130,000 to 150,000 clones, roughly nine tenths seen once. What was sequenced was peripheral blood. These TCRs come from a human donor in a cohort sampled during active COVID-19.

The chain carries TRBV11-2 and TRBJ1-2; 8 nucleotides match TRBD1. Losses at the gene ends were 5 bases for V and 4 bases for J; bases not matched to a gene: 9. In germline, CDR1 is SGHAT, CDR2 FQNNGV. This CDR3 spans 15 amino acids. CDR3: CASSMRTGQFYGYTF. CDR3 sequence (DNA): TGTGCCAGCAGCATGAGGACAGGGCAGTTCTATGGCTACACCTTC.

J is TRBJ2-1 and V is TRBV29-1; 8 bases are shared with TRBD2. Germline CDR1 reads SQVTM; CDR2 reads ANQGSEA. The junction had 10 bases not matched to a gene; V was cut back by 7 bases and J by 8 bases. This CDR3 spans 13 amino acids. CDR3 DNA: TGCAGCGGTGTCAGCGGGGGACCCGATGAGCAGTTCTTC. It translates to CSGVSGGPDEQFF.

This chain connects TRBV3-1 (or the pseudogene TRBV3-2) to TRBJ1-1, with 8 bases lining up with TRBD1. The germline CDR1 and CDR2 sequences are LGHDT and YNNKEL (reference sequence). The CDR3 has 13 amino acids. J was trimmed by 7 bases and V by 6 bases; bases with no gene match: 7. The chain's CDR3 is CASSSGGLYEAFF. As DNA, the CDR3 is TGTGCCAGCAGTTCAGGGGGCTTGTATGAAGCTTTCTTT.

The genes are TRBV2 and TRBJ1-4; the match to TRBD1 covers 7 bases. Germline-derived CDR1 and CDR2 are SNHLY and FYNNEI. The CDR3 sequence is 11 residues long. The J segment lost 13 bases and the V segment lost 6 bases, leaving 5 bases of the junction unmatched. CDR3 amino acids: CASREDRLLFF. As DNA, the CDR3 is TGTGCCAGCAGAGAGGACAGGCTACTGTTTTTT.

This chain connects TRBV2 to TRBJ1-2, with 9 nucleotides matching TRBD1. The CDR3 consists of 13 residues. Trimming took 5 bases from V and 5 from J; bases not matched to a gene: 3. From germline, CDR1 is SNHLY and CDR2 FYNNEI. The CDR3 nucleotides read TGTGCCAGCAGTCGGGACAGGGATTATGGCTACACCTTC. This sequence encodes CASSRDRDYGYTF.

The chain recombines TRBV5-5 with TRBJ1-2, with TRBD1 matching over 9 bases. The germline CDR1 and CDR2 sequences are SGHKS and YYEKEE (reference sequence). Unmatched junction bases numbered 6, after V lost 2 bases and J lost 4 bases. The CDR3 totals 15 residues. DNA for the CDR3: TGTGCCAGCAGCTTACAGACAGGGGGAGTCTATGGCTACACCTTC. Its protein is CASSLQTGGVYGYTF.

The chain carries TRBV18 and TRBJ1-3; TRBD1 is a possible D gene (5 bases). CDR3 length equals 15 residues. CDR1 and CDR2 from the germline V gene are KGHSH and LQKENI. V was pared by 2 bases and J by 4 bases, with 12 bases between. The DNA for the CDR3 is TGTGCCAGCTCACCAACAGGTGCCCAAGGAAACACCATATATTTT. Translated: CASSPTGAQGNTIYF.

This sequence joins TRBV19 and TRBJ1-2; no firm D call. The ends were cut back, 5 bases at V and 5 bases at J, with 12 bases in the middle. The CDR3 has 13 amino acids. Germline values: CDR1 LNHDA, CDR2 SQIVND (reference sequence). In nucleotides, the CDR3 is TGTGCCAGTAGTTACAATCGCCAGTATGGCTACACCTTC. It yields the protein CASSYNRQYGYTF.

This rearrangement joins TRBV18 to TRBJ1-1, with 9 nucleotides matching TRBD1. The germline V gene encodes CDR1 KGHSH and CDR2 LQKENI. J was trimmed by 2 bases and V by 2 bases; bases with no gene match: 6. The CDR3 has 16 amino acids. CDR3 amino acids: CASSPAGTGYNTEAFF. The CDR3 DNA is TGTGCCAGCTCACCAGCCGGGACAGGGTATAACACTGAAGCTTTCTTT.

V is TRBV5-1 and J is TRBJ2-3, with 9 bases fitting TRBD2. V trimming: 7 bases; J trimming: 2 bases; junction bases outside the gene matches: 5. The germline CDR1 and CDR2 sequences are SGHRS and YFSETQ. The length of the CDR3 is 14 residues. CDR3 coding DNA: TGCGCCAGCGGTTCTAGCGGGGACACAGATACGCAGTATTTT. It codes for CASGSSGDTDTQYF.

The chain recombines TRBV4-1 with TRBJ2-5; weak D call: TRBD2 (5 bases). The V gene lost 4 bases and the J gene lost 5 bases, with 17 bases spanning the gap. The CDR3 is 15 amino acids. The V gene's germline CDR1 is MGHRA and CDR2 YSYEKL. The CDR3 region has the DNA TGCGCCAGCAGCCCGACCGCAAGGTCGGGGGAGACCCAGTACTTC. Encoded protein: CASSPTARSGETQYF.

This chain uses TRBV7-2 with TRBJ2-1; D gene ambiguous. CDR1 SGHTA and CDR2 FQGNSA come from the germline V gene. The CDR3 extends over 15 amino acids. Trimming stripped 0 bases from V and 0 bases from J, with 6 bases between. The CDR3 sequence: CASSLARSSYNEQFF. In nucleotides, the CDR3 is TGTGCCAGCAGCTTAGCGAGGAGCTCCTACAATGAGCAGTTCTTC.

The gene calls are TRBV6-6 and TRBJ1-1; D gene ambiguous. V shed 6 bases and J shed 4 bases, with 15 bases lying between them. The CDR3 spans 14 residues. Germline CDR1 MNHNY, CDR2 SVGAGI (reference sequence). CDR3 DNA: TGTGCCAGCAGCTACGCCGGGAGTCCCACTGAAGCTTTCTTT. This sequence encodes CASSYAGSPTEAFF.

V is TRBV10-1 and J is TRBJ2-7, with 8 bases lining up with TRBD1. Unmatched junction bases numbered 2, after V lost 1 base and J lost 0 bases. Germline V gene sequence: CDR1 WNHNN, CDR2 SYGVQD (reference sequence). This CDR3 is 15 amino acids long. The CDR3 DNA follows: TGCGCCAGCAGTGAGTACAGGGGGGCCTCCTACGAGCAGTACTTC. Its translation: CASSEYRGASYEQYF.

The CDR3 protein is CASSMGTGYGYTF. The CDR3, as DNA: TGTGCCAGTAGTATGGGGACAGGCTATGGCTACACCTTC. V is TRBV19 and J is TRBJ1-2; 8 positions agree with TRBD1. Germline CDR1 is LNHDA and CDR2 is SQIVND (reference sequence). Trimming at V came to 3 bases and at J to 4 bases, leaving 1 base not matched to a gene. The CDR3 spans 13 residues.

This chain links TRBV5-4 with TRBJ2-3, with D tentatively TRBD1 (6 bases). Germline V gene lookup returns CDR1 SGHNT and CDR2 YYREEE (reference sequence). There are 17 residues in the CDR3. Trimming shortened V by 0 bases and J by 0 bases, and 14 bases separated the two germline ends. The CDR3 region is CASSLGPGVGSTDTQYF. DNA of the CDR3: TGTGCCAGCAGCTTGGGCCCAGGGGTAGGGAGCACAGATACGCAGTATTTT. Together with reference TRBV5-4 and TRBJ2-3, the CDR3 gives the full variable domain: ETGVTQSPTHLIKTRGQQVTLRCSSQSGHNTVSWYQQALGQGPQFIFQYYREEENGRGNFPPRFSGLQFPNYSSELNVNALELDDSALYLCASSLGPGVGSTDTQYFGPGTRLTVL.

This chain joins TRBV30 and TRBJ1-2; 8 bases align to TRBD1. CDR3 size: 12 residues. The J segment lost 8 bases and the V segment lost 1 base, leaving 3 bases of the junction unmatched. Germline V gene sequence: CDR1 GTSNPN, CDR2 SVGIG (reference sequence). CDR3 loop: CAWSATGVGYTF. The CDR3 region has the DNA TGTGCCTGGAGTGCGACAGGGGTCGGCTACACCTTC. The full variable domain, completed using reference TRBV30 and TRBJ1-2, is SQTIHQWPATLVQPVGSPLSLECTVEGTSNPNLYWYRQAAGRGLQLLFYSVGIGQISSEVPQNLSASRPQDRQFILSSKKLLLSDSGFYLCAWSATGVGYTFGSGTRLTVV.

The genes are TRBV5-6 and TRBJ2-2; D possibly corresponds to TRBD1 (5 bases). The CDR3 totals 14 residues. Germline values: CDR1 SGHDT, CDR2 YYEEEE. The ends were cut back, 0 bases at V and 11 bases at J, with 14 bases in the middle. The CDR3 nucleotides are TGTGCCAGCAGCTTGGAGGGGATGGACCCCGAGCTGTTTTTT. Translated: CASSLEGMDPELFF. Full variable domain (remainder filled in from reference TRBV5-6 and TRBJ2-2): DAGVTQSPTHLIKTRGQQVTLRCSPKSGHDTVSWYQQALGQGPQFIFQYYEEEERQRGNFPDRFSGHQFPNYSSELNVNALLLGDSALYLCASSLEGMDPELFFGEGSRLTVL.

V gene TRBV19 combines with J gene TRBJ1-2; D call uncertain. The V end was cut by 7 bases, the J end by 8 bases, with 17 bases between. The CDR3 extends over 13 amino acids. Per the germline V gene, CDR1 is LNHDA and CDR2 is SQIVND (reference sequence). The CDR3 spells CASTEAGVRGYTF. Written as DNA, the CDR3 is TGTGCCAGTACCGAGGCCGGGGTACGAGGCTACACCTTC.

The chain carries TRBV5-1 and TRBJ2-3; D not resolved. V lost 1 base to trimming and J lost 2 bases, with 11 bases between them. The germline V gene encodes CDR1 SGHRS and CDR2 YFSETQ. The length of the CDR3 is 15 residues. CDR3 loop: CASSLLGVTTDTQYF. The DNA for the CDR3 is TGCGCCAGCAGCTTGCTGGGCGTTACCACAGATACGCAGTATTTT.

The CDR3 coding sequence is TGTGCCAGCAGCAGCCTGTATCCTACCAACTATGGCTACACCTTC. Encoded protein: CASSSLYPTNYGYTF. The chain has TRBV7-3 and TRBJ1-2; D unclear. CDR3 length equals 15 residues. The germline CDR1 and CDR2 sequences are SGHTA and FQGTGA. V lost 5 bases and J lost 2, with 15 bases in between.

CDR3: CASGVLQGFTYEQYF. The CDR3 DNA is TGTGCCAGCGGAGTATTACAGGGATTTACCTACGAGCAGTACTTC. The chain has TRBV21-1 and TRBJ2-7; the table names TRBD1, a call not compared with the DNA. TRBV21-1 corresponds to a pseudogene. This CDR3 spans 15 amino acids.

The chain carries TRBV29-1 and TRBJ2-3; D is perhaps TRBD1 (6 bases). Germline-derived CDR1 and CDR2 are SQVTM and ANQGSEA. Trimming removed 5 bases from V and 2 bases from J, with 11 bases in between. CDR3 size: 13 residues. The CDR3 DNA is TGCAGCGTTACACAGGGATACACAGATACGCAGTATTTT. Translated: CSVTQGYTDTQYF.

V usage is TRBV2 and J usage is TRBJ1-1; D uncertain. This CDR3 is 14 amino acids long. Trimming took off 4 bases at V and 1 base at J, with 10 bases between the two ends. Germline V gene lookup returns CDR1 SNHLY and CDR2 FYNNEI. CDR3 in DNA: TGTGCCAGCAGTGTATCTCGCGGGAACACTGAAGCTTTCTTT. This encodes CASSVSRGNTEAFF.

J is TRBJ1-6 and V is TRBV6-5; D not resolved. CDR1 is MNHEY and CDR2 is SVGAGI in the germline V gene. Deletions cut 5 bases from V and 12 bases from J, with 8 bases between. The CDR3 totals 11 residues. Here the CDR3 reads CASSTFRPLHF. DNA for the CDR3: TGTGCCAGCAGTACTTTTAGACCCCTCCACTTT.

This clone came up many times. This chain uses TRBV9 with TRBJ1-2; 7 nucleotides align to TRBD1. The V and J ends lost 3 bases and 8 bases, in that order; junction bases with no gene match: 13. Looked up from germline, CDR1 is SGDLS and CDR2 is YYNGEE. This CDR3 region has 15 residues. The CDR3 DNA sequence: TGTGCCAGCAGCGCCCGGACAGGCCTAGGGGAAGGCTACACCTTC. This translates into CASSARTGLGEGYTF.